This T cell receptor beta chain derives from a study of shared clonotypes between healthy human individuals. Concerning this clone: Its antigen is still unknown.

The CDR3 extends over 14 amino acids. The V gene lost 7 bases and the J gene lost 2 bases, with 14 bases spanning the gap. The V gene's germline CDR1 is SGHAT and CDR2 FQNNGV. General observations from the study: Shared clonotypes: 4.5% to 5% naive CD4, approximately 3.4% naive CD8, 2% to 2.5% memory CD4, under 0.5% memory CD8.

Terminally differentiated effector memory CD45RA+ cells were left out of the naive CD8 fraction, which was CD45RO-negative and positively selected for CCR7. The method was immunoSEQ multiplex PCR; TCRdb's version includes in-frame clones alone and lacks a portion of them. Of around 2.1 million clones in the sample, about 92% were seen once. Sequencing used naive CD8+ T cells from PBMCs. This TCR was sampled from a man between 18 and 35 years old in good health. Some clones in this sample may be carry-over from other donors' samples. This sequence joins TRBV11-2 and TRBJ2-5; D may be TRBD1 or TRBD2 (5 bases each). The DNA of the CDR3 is TGTGCCAGCACGAGGGGATGGAGTCAAGAGACCCAGTACTTC. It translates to CASTRGWSQETQYF.